The clone carrying this T cell receptor (beta chain) was seen more than once but under ten times. Antigen specificity is unknown. This specimen belongs to a study of T cell repertoires in cytomegalovirus infection. Study as a whole: CMV infection and matching HLA type were both indicated by public TCR beta signatures.

General study results and limits: Cumulative public TCR beta family frequency identified CMV carriers with the relevant HLA. HLA-C-restricted, CMV-specific TCR beta clonotypes were dominant ex vivo.

Via MiXCR, TCRdb re-called the reads, giving one row per CDR3 protein. The table has fewer than 700,000 distinct CDR3 sequences, around 24% seen once. CDR3 length: 16 residues. With 6 bases removed from V and 2 bases from J, the gap between germline ends came to 18 bases. The germline gives CDR1 MNHEY, CDR2 SVGEGT. The chain combines TRBV6-2 or TRBV6-3 with TRBJ2-3, with a possible D match to TRBD1 (6 bases). Sequenced: CD8+ T cells from PBMCs. This sequence was found in a human donor in good health (CMV status not recorded). Some clones in this sample may be carry-over from other donors' samples. The CDR3 bases are TGTGCCAGCAGCCCCATCGAGGGGGACGCCACAGATACGCAGTATTTT. Translating gives CASSPIEGDATDTQYF.